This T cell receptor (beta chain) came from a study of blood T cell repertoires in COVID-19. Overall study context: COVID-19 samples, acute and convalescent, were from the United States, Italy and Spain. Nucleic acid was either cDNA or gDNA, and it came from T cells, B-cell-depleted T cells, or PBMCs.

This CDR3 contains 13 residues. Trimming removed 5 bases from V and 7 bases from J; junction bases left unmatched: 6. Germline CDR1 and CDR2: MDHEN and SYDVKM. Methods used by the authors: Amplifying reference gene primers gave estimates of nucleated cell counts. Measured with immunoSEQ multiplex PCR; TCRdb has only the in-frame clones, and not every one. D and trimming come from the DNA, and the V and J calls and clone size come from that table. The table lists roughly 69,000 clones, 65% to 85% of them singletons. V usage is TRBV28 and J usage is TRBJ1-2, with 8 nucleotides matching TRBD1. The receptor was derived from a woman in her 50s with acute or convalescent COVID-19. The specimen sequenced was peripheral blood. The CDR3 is CASSAAGGLGYTF. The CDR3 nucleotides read TGTGCCAGCAGTGCTGCAGGGGGCCTTGGCTACACCTTC.